A single sample is the source of the 15 T cell receptor beta chains below, sequenced in a study of T cell clonotyping in hematopoietic cell transplantation. TCRdb's copy holds only in-frame clones and misses some; the assay was immunoSEQ multiplex PCR. This table holds a few thousand clones, approximately 89% found once. The sample here was peripheral blood mononuclear cells, taken 100 days after allogeneic stem cell transplant. The receptors derive from a male patient in his 70s who had an allogeneic stem cell transplant from an unrelated donor, so T cells may come from the graft donor. Some clones in this sample may be carry-over from other donors' samples.

This sequence joins TRBV28 and TRBJ2-2, with 14 bases identical to TRBD2. Germline assignment: CDR1 MDHEN and CDR2 SYDVKM. Trimming cost V 6 bases and J 7 bases; bases outside gene matches: 4. CDR3 length equals 15 residues. CDR3 amino acids: CASRRTSGRIGELFF. The CDR3 DNA reads TGTGCCAGCAGAAGGACTAGCGGGAGGATCGGGGAGCTGTTTTTT. Variable domain in full (rest from reference TRBV28 and TRBJ2-2): DVKVTQSSRYLVKRTGEKVFLECVQDMDHENMFWYRQDPGLGLRLIYFSYDVKMKEKGDIPEGYSVSREKKERFSLILESASTNQTSMYLCASRRTSGRIGELFFGEGSRLTVL.

The V call is TRBV18, the J call TRBJ2-2, with 9 positions matching TRBD1. CDR1 KGHSH and CDR2 LQKENI come from the germline V gene. J gave up 6 bases and V 0 bases, and 5 bases lay outside the gene matches. There are 16 residues in the CDR3. This CDR3 reads CASSPPGTGSAGELFF. As DNA, the CDR3 is TGTGCCAGCTCACCACCCGGGACAGGGTCGGCCGGGGAGCTGTTTTTT.

J is TRBJ2-4 and V is TRBV29-1; D is perhaps TRBD1 (7 bases). The germline V and J ends were trimmed by 6 bases and 7 bases, with 16 bases remaining between them. Germline V gene lookup returns CDR1 SQVTM and CDR2 ANQGSEA. The CDR3 covers 13 residues. This chain's CDR3 is CSVERDSGNIQYF. The CDR3, as DNA: TGCAGCGTGGAAAGGGACAGCGGGAACATTCAGTACTTC.

This clone has a single count. The chain is built from TRBV5-1 and TRBJ2-1; 10 bases map to TRBD2. CDR1 SGHRS and CDR2 YFSETQ come from the germline V gene. V was pared by 4 bases and J by 3 bases, with 7 bases of the junction left unmatched. This CDR3 has 16 amino acids. As DNA, the CDR3 is TGCGCCAGCAGCCCGGGGAGCGGGAGGGGCTACAATGAGCAGTTCTTC. Amino acids: CASSPGSGRGYNEQFF. Based on the CDR3 plus reference TRBV5-1 and TRBJ2-1, the full variable domain is KAGVTQTPRYLIKTRGQQVTLSCSPISGHRSVSWYQQTPGQGLQFLFEYFSETQRNKGNFPGRFSGRQFSNSRSEMNVSTLELGDSALYLCASSPGSGRGYNEQFFGPGTRLTVL.

This sequence joins TRBV21-1 and TRBJ1-1. TRBV21-1 is marked as a pseudogene. The CDR3 spans 16 residues. This CDR3 reads CASSKSGGAPNTEAFF. In DNA, the CDR3 is TGTGCCAGCAGCAAATCTGGCGGGGCGCCCAACACTGAAGCTTTCTTT.

The chain combines TRBV10-3 with TRBJ2-7, with D possibly matching TRBD2 (6 bases). The ends were cut back, 3 bases at V and 3 bases at J, with 15 bases in the middle. CDR1 ENHRY and CDR2 SYGVKD come from the germline V gene. This CDR3 is 15 amino acids long. The CDR3 nucleotides are TGTGCCATCAGTGACCCGTTGACTAGTGTCTACGAGCAGTACTTC. It is translated as CAISDPLTSVYEQYF.

This clone was recorded once. V gene TRBV28 combines with J gene TRBJ2-7, with D maybe TRBD2 (5 bases). The ends were cut back, 7 bases at V and 6 bases at J, with 16 bases in the middle. Germline CDR1 reads MDHEN; CDR2 reads SYDVKM. CDR3 length: 13 amino acids. Here the CDR3 reads CASTLQRTREQYF. CDR3 nucleotide sequence: TGTGCCAGCACCCTGCAGAGGACTCGCGAGCAGTACTTC.

This clone was detected only once. The chain has TRBV28 and TRBJ2-6; 7 nucleotides align to TRBD1. Trimming took 10 bases from V and 2 from J; bases not matched to a gene: 5. The CDR3 sequence is 14 residues long. Per the germline V gene, CDR1 is MDHEN and CDR2 is SYDVKM. The CDR3 bases are TGTGCCATCGCGCAGGGGGCTGGGGCCAACGTCCTGACTTTC. Translating gives CAIAQGAGANVLTF.

The chain is built from TRBV19 and TRBJ2-7; D not resolved. The CDR3 runs to 14 residues. Germline lookup yields CDR1 LNHDA and CDR2 SQIVND (reference sequence). The germline V and J ends were trimmed by 7 bases and 0 bases, with 13 bases remaining between them. The CDR3 sequence: CASTSGPNSYEQYF. The CDR3 DNA sequence: TGTGCCAGTACCTCAGGACCCAACTCCTACGAGCAGTACTTC.

The chain employs TRBV29-1 and TRBJ2-7; TRBD1 might be the D (5 bases). Germline lookup yields CDR1 SQVTM and CDR2 ANQGSEA. The CDR3 contains 11 residues. Trimming took 5 bases from V and 1 from J, leaving 6 bases between them. Here the CDR3 DNA reads TGCAGCGTTCGGACATCCTACGAGCAGTACTTC. Encoded protein: CSVRTSYEQYF.

In its sample, this clone was seen once. The J gene is TRBJ1-5, the V gene TRBV30; D is unclear. The CDR3 extends over 15 amino acids. Germline loops: CDR1 GTSNPN, CDR2 SVGIG (reference sequence). The V end was cut by 5 bases, the J end by 2 bases, with 16 bases between. CDR3 in DNA: TGTGCCTGGGAGCCCCGACGGGGAGGCAATCAGCCCCAGCATTTT. Encoded protein: CAWEPRRGGNQPQHF.

The rearrangement joins TRBV19 to TRBJ1-2, with D possibly TRBD1 on 6 matching bases. The germline gives CDR1 LNHDA, CDR2 SQIVND (reference sequence). Deletions cut 3 bases from V and 4 bases from J, with 15 bases between. The CDR3 loop spans 15 amino acids. CDR3 region: CASSISGDAVYGYTF. In DNA, the CDR3 is TGTGCCAGTAGTATTTCAGGGGACGCGGTCTATGGCTACACCTTC.

The chain couples TRBV6-5 to TRBJ1-2, with D tentatively TRBD1 (6 bases). CDR1 is MNHEY, CDR2 SVGAGI, per germline. V was pared by 5 bases and J by 4 bases, with 8 bases between. This CDR3 is built from 12 residues. The CDR3 DNA sequence: TGTGCCAGCAGTACAGGGCCCTATGGCTACACCTTC. The encoded protein is CASSTGPYGYTF.

The chain combines TRBV15 with TRBJ2-5, with D perhaps TRBD2 (7 bases). This CDR3 region has 14 residues. CDR1 is LNHNV and CDR2 is YYDKDF in the germline V gene (reference sequence). Trimming left V 0 bases short and J 5 bases short, with 10 bases between. DNA for the CDR3: TGTGCCACCAGCAGAGATCGGGGGGCGGAGACCCAGTACTTC. Translated: CATSRDRGAETQYF. The variable domain in full, completed from reference TRBV15 and TRBJ2-5, reads DAMVIQNPRYQVTQFGKPVTLSCSQTLNHNVMYWYQQKSSQAPKLLFHYYDKDFNNEADTPDNFQSRRPNTSFCFLDIRSPGLGDTAMYLCATSRDRGAETQYFGPGTRLLVL.

With regard to this clone: In the same sample, other DNA sequences code for this CDR3. The V call is TRBV7-9, the J call TRBJ2-7; D possibly corresponds to TRBD1 (5 bases). This CDR3 spans 14 amino acids. Trimming cost V 1 base and J 6 bases, with 13 bases left between them. Germline CDR1 is SEHNR and CDR2 is FQNEAQ (reference sequence). The CDR3 nucleotides read TGTGCCAGCAGCTTAGGGCAAGGGGCCAGCGAGCAGTACTTC. Its protein is CASSLGQGASEQYF.